This TCR beta chain was obtained from a study of cytomegalovirus exposure and HLA in healthy donors. Study-level information: The Caucasian-associated ancestry cluster contained about four fifths of the roughly 390 genotyped donors. Study conclusions and caveats: A further, later analysis showed that HLA-associated TCR beta chains (compared with equally common others) were more clonally expanded. Later genetic work tied a missense DCLRE1C variant to beta-chain V and J trimming.

PCR primers comprised 60 Vbeta and 13 Jbeta primers. Using immunoSEQ multiplex PCR, the repertoire was profiled, and TCRdb retains in-frame clones only, with some absent. The sample consists of 60,000 to 85,000 clones, just under 75% of them appearing once. Concerning this clone: Its antigen remains unidentified.

This receptor was obtained from a human donor in good health. Material for sequencing was PBMCs.

For the CDR3, the DNA is TGCAGCGTTAGGGGGAGCGGGAGAAGTTACAATGAGCAGTTCTTC. It translates to CSVRGSGRSYNEQFF. The V gene is TRBV29-1, the J gene TRBJ2-1; 8 nucleotides match TRBD2. Per the germline V gene, CDR1 is SQVTM and CDR2 is ANQGSEA. The trim removed 5 bases at V and 4 bases at J, leaving 10 bases unmatched. CDR3 length: 15 amino acids.